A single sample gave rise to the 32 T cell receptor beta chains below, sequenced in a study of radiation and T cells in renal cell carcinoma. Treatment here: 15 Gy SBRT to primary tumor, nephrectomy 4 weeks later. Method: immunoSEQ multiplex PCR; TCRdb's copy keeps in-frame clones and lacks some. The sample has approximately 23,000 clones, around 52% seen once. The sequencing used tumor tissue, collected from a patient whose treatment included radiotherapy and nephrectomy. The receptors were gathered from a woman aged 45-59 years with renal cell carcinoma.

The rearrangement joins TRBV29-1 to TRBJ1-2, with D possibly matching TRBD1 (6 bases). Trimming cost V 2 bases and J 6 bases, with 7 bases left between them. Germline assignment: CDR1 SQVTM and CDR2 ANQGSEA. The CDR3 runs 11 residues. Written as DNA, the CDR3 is TGCAGCGTTGAAACAGGGAATGGCTACACCTTC. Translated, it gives CSVETGNGYTF.

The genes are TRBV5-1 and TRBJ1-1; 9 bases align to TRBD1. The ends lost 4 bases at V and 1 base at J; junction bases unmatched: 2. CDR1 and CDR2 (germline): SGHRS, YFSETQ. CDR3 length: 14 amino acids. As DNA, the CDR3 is TGCGCCAGCAGCACGGGACAGGGGAACACTGAAGCTTTCTTT. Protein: CASSTGQGNTEAFF.

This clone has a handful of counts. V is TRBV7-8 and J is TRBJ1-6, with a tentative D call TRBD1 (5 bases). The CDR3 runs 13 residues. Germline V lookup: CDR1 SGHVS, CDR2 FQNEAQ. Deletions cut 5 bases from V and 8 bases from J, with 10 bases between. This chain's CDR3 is CASSQGGDSPLHF. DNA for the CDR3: TGTGCCAGCAGCCAGGGCGGGGATTCACCCCTCCACTTT.

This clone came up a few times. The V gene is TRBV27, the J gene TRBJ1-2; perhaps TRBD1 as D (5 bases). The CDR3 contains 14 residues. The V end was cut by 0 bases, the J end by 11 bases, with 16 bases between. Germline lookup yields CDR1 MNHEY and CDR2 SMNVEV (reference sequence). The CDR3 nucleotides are TGTGCCAGCAGTTTATCCTCCCGGTGGGGGTGGTACACCTTC. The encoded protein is CASSLSSRWGWYTF.

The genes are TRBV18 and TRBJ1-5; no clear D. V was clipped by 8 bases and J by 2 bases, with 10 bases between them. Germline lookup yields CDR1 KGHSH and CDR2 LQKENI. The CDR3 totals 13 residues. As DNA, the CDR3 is TGTGCCAGCCAAACCGAGGGCAATCAGCCCCAGCATTTT. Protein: CASQTEGNQPQHF.

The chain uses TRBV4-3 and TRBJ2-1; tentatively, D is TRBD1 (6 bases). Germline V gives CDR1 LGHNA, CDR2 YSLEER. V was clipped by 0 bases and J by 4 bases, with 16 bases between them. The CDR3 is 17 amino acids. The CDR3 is CASSQDSVGTLYNEQFF. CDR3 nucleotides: TGCGCCAGCAGCCAAGATTCGGTCGGGACACTATACAATGAGCAGTTCTTC.

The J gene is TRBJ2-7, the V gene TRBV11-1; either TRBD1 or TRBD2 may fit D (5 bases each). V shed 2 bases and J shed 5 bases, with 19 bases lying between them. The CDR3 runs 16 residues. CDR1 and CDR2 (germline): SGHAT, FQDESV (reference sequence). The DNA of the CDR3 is TGTGCCAGCAGCTTAATCGGGACGGCCACAAACCACGAGCAGTACTTC. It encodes CASSLIGTATNHEQYF.

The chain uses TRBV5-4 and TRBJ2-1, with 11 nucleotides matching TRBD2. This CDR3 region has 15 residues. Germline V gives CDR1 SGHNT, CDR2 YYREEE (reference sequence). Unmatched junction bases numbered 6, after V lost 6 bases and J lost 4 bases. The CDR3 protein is CASNLAGGVYNEQFF. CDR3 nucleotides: TGTGCCAGCAACCTAGCGGGGGGCGTTTACAATGAGCAGTTCTTC.

The chain's CDR3 is CASSLGQAPYSNQPQHF. The DNA of the CDR3 is TGTGCCAGCAGCTTAGGACAGGCCCCCTATAGCAATCAGCCCCAGCATTTT. The rearrangement joins TRBV7-8 to TRBJ1-5, with TRBD1 as a possible D gene (6 bases). With 1 base removed from V and 0 bases from J, the gap between germline ends came to 13 bases. Looked up from germline, CDR1 is SGHVS and CDR2 is FQNEAQ. The CDR3 has 17 residues. Complete variable domain (other parts from reference TRBV7-8 and TRBJ1-5): GAGVSQSPRYKVAKRGQDVALRCDPISGHVSLFWYQQALGQGPEFLTYFQNEAQLDKSGLPSDRFFAERPEGSVSTLKIQRTQQEDSAVYLCASSLGQAPYSNQPQHFGDGTRLSIL.

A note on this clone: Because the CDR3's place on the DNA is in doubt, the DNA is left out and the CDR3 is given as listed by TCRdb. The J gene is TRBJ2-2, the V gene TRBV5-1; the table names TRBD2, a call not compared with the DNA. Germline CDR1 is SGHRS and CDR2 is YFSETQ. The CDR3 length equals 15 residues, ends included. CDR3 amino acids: CASSLQRFGAGELFF.

The CDR3 is CASSLGRWNYGYTF. CDR3 bases: TGTGCCAGCAGCTTAGGCCGATGGAACTATGGCTACACCTTC. The rearrangement uses TRBV5-4 and TRBJ1-2; D is undetermined. The CDR3 extends over 14 amino acids. The V end lost 2 bases, the J end lost 2 bases, and 10 bases lay between the germline ends. The germline gives CDR1 SGHNT, CDR2 YYREEE (reference sequence).

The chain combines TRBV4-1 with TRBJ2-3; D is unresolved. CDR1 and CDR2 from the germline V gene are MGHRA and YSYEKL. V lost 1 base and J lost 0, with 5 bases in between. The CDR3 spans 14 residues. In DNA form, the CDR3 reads TGCGCCAGCAGCCAAGCGCCCAGCACAGATACGCAGTATTTT. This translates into CASSQAPSTDTQYF.

The DNA of the CDR3 is TGTGCCAGCAGCTTGTCGCAGGGCGGGAGTGAAAAACTGTTTTTT. Protein sequence: CASSLSQGGSEKLFF. The J gene is TRBJ1-4, the V gene TRBV7-2; a weak D match, TRBD1 (5 bases). Germline loops: CDR1 SGHTA, CDR2 FQGNSA. The CDR3 spans 15 residues. Trimming left V 3 bases short and J 7 bases short, with 15 bases between. Full variable domain (outside the CDR3, taken from reference TRBV7-2 and TRBJ1-4): GAGVSQSPSNKVTEKGKDVELRCDPISGHTALYWYRQSLGQGLEFLIYFQGNSAPDKSGLPSDRFSAERTGGSVSTLTIQRTQQEDSAVYLCASSLSQGGSEKLFFGSGTQLSVL.

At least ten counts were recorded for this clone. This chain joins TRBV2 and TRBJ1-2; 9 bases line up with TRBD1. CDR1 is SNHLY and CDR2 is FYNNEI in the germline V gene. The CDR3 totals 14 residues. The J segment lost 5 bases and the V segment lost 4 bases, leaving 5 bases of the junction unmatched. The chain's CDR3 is CASSGDRESYGYTF. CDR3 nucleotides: TGTGCCAGCAGTGGGGACAGGGAGAGTTATGGCTACACCTTC.

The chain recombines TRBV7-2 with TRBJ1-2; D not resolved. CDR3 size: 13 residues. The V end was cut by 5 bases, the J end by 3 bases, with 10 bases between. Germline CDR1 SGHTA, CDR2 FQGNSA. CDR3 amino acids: CASSPQTDYGYTF. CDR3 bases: TGTGCCAGCAGCCCGCAGACTGACTATGGCTACACCTTC.

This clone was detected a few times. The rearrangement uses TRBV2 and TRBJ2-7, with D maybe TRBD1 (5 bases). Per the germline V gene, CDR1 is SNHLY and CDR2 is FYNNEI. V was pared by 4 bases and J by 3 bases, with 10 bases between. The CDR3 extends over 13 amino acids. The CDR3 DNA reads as TGTGCCAGCAGTGTAGGACAACGCTACGAGCAGTACTTC. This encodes CASSVGQRYEQYF.

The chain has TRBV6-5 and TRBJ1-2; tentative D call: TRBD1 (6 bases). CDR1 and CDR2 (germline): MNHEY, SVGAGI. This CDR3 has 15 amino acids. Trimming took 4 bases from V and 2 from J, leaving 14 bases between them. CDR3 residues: CASSLRGRLNYGYTF. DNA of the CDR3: TGTGCCAGCAGTTTACGGGGGCGCCTAAACTATGGCTACACCTTC.

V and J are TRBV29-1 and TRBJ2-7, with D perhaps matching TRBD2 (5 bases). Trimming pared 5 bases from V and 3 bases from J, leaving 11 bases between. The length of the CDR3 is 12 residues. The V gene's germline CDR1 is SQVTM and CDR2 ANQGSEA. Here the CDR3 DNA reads TGCAGCGTTTCCGAGGGTAACTACGAGCAGTACTTC. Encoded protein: CSVSEGNYEQYF.

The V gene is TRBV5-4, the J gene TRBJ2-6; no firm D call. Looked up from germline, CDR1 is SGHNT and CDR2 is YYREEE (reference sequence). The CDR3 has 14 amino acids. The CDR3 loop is CASTNPSGANVLTF. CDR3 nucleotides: TGTGCGAGTACGAACCCCTCTGGGGCCAACGTCCTGACTTTC.

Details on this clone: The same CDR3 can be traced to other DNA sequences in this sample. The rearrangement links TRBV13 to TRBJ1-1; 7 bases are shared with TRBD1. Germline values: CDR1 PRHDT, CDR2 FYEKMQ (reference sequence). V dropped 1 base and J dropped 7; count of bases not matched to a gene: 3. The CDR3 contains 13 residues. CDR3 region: CASSLARDSEAFF. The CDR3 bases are TGTGCCAGCAGCTTAGCCAGGGACAGTGAAGCTTTCTTT.

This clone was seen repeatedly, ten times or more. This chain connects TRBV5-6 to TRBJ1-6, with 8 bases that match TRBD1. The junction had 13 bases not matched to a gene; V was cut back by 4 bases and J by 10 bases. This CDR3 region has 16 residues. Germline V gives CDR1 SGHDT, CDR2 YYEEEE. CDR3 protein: CASSANNRGYRSPLHF. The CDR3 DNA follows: TGTGCCAGCAGCGCGAACAACAGGGGGTATCGGTCACCCCTCCACTTT. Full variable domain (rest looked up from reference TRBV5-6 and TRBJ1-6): DAGVTQSPTHLIKTRGQQVTLRCSPKSGHDTVSWYQQALGQGPQFIFQYYEEEERQRGNFPDRFSGHQFPNYSSELNVNALLLGDSALYLCASSANNRGYRSPLHFGNGTRLTVT.

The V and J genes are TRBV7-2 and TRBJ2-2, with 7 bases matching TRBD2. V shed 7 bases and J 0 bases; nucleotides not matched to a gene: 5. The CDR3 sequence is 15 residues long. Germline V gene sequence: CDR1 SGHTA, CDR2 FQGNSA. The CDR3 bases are TGTGCCAGCACCGACCGGGGGGCGAACACCGGGGAGCTGTTTTTT. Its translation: CASTDRGANTGELFF.

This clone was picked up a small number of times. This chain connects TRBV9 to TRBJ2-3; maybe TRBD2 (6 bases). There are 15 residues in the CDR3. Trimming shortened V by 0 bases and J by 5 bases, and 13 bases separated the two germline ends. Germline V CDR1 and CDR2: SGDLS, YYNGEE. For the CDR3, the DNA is TGTGCCAGCAGCGTAGACTGGACTATTGGAGATACGCAGTATTTT. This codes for CASSVDWTIGDTQYF.

The CDR3 here is CASSPRTQLAGGPGEQFF. DNA of the CDR3: TGCGCCAGCAGCCCCCGCACTCAACTAGCGGGGGGGCCGGGTGAGCAGTTCTTC. V usage is TRBV4-1 and J usage is TRBJ2-1; 13 bases map to TRBD2. From germline, CDR1 is MGHRA and CDR2 YSYEKL. CDR3 length equals 18 residues. After removal of 4 bases from V and 9 bases from J, the junction contained 15 bases not matched to a gene.

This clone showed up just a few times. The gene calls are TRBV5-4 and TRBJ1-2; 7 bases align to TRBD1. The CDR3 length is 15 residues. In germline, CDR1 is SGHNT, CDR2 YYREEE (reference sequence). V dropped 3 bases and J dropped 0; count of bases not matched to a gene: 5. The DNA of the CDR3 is TGTGCCAGCAGCTACCGGGACAGCGCTAACTATGGCTACACCTTC. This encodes CASSYRDSANYGYTF.

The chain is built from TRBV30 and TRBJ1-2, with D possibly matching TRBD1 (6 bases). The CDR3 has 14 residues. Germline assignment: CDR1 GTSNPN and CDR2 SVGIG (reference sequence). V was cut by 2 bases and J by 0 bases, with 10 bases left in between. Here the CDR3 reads CAWSTRGSNYGYTF. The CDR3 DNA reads TGTGCCTGGAGTACCAGGGGTTCTAACTATGGCTACACCTTC.

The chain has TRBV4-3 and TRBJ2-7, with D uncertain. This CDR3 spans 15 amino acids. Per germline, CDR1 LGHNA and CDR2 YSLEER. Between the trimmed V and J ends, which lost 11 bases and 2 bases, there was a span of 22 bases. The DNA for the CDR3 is TGCGCCGGCCACGCGGTAAAATCCGACCCCTACGAGCAGTACTTC. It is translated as CAGHAVKSDPYEQYF.

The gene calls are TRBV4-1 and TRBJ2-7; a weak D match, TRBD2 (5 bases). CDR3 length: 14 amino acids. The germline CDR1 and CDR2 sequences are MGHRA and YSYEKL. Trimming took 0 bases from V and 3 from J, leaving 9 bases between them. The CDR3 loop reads CASSQDIRGYEQYF. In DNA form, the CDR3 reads TGCGCCAGCAGCCAAGATATACGGGGCTACGAGCAGTACTTC.

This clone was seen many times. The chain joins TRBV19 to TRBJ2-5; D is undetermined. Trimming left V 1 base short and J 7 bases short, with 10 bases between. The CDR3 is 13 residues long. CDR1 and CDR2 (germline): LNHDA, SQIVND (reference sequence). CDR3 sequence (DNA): TGTGCCAGTAGTATAGGGATGGGCGGGACCCAGTACTTC. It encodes CASSIGMGGTQYF.

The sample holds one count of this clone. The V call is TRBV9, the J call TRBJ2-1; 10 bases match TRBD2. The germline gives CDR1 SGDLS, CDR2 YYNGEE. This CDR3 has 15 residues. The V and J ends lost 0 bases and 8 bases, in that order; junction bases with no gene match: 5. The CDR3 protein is CASSVVAGGLDEQFF. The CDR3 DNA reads TGTGCCAGCAGCGTAGTAGCGGGGGGCCTTGATGAGCAGTTCTTC.

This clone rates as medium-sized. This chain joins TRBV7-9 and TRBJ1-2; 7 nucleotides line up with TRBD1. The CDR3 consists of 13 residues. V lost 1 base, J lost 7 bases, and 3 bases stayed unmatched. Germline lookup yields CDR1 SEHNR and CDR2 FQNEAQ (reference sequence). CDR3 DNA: TGTGCCAGCAGCTTAGGGGGACAGCGTGGCTACACCTTC. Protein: CASSLGGQRGYTF.

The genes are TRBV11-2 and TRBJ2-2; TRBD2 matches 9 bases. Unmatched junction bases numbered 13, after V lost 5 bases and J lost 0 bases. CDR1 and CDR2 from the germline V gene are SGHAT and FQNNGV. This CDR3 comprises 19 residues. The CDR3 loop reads CASSQPRLAAKSNTGELFF. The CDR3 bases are TGTGCCAGCAGCCAACCCCGACTAGCGGCAAAATCGAACACCGGGGAGCTGTTTTTT.